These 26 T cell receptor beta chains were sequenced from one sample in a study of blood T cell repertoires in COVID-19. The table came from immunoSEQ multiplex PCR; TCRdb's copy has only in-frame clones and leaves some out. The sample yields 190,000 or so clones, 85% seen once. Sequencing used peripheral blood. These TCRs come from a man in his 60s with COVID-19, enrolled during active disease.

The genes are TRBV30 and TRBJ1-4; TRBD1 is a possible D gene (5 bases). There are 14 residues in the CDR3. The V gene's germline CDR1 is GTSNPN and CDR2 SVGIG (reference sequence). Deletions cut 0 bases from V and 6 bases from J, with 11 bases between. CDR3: CAWSVGQGDEKLFF. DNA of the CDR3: TGTGCCTGGAGTGTCGGGCAGGGTGATGAAAAACTGTTTTTT. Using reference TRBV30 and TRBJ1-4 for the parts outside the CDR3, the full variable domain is SQTIHQWPATLVQPVGSPLSLECTVEGTSNPNLYWYRQAAGRGLQLLFYSVGIGQISSEVPQNLSASRPQDRQFILSSKKLLLSDSGFYLCAWSVGQGDEKLFFGSGTQLSVL.

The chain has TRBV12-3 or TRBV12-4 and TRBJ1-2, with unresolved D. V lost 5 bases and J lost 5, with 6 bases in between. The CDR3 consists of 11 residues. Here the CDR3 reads CASSLGYGYTF. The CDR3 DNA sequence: TGTGCCAGCAGTCTCGGGTATGGCTACACCTTC.

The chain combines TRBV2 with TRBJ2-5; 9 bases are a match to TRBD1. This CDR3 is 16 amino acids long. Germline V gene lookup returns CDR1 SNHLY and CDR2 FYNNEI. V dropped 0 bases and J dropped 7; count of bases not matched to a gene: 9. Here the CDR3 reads CASSEALGDRVGTQYF. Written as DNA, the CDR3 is TGTGCCAGCAGTGAAGCGCTTGGGGACAGGGTAGGGACCCAGTACTTC.

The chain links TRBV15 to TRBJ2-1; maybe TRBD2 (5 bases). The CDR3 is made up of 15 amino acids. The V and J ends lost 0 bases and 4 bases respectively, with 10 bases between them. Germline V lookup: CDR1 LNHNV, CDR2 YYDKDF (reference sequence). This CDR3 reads CATSRERLLYNEQFF. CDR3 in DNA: TGTGCCACCAGCAGAGAACGACTACTATACAATGAGCAGTTCTTC.

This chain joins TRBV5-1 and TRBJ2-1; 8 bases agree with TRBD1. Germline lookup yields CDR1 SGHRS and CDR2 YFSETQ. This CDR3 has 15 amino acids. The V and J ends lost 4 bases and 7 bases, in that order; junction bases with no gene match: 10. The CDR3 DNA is TGCGCCAGCAGCCTATATCAGGGGGCGGGGAATGAGCAGTTCTTC. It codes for CASSLYQGAGNEQFF.

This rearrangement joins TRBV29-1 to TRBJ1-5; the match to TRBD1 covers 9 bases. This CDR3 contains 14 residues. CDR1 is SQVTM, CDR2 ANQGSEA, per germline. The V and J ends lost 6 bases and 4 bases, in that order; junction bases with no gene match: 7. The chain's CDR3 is CSVATGGTNQPQHF. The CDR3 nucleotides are TGCAGCGTAGCGACAGGGGGTACAAATCAGCCCCAGCATTTT.

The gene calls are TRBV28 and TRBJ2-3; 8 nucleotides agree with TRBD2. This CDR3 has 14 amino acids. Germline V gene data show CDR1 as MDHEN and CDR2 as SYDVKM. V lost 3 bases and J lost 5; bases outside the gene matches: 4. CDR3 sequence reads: CASSFGGGEDTQYF. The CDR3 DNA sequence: TGTGCCAGCAGTTTCGGGGGGGGCGAAGATACGCAGTATTTT.

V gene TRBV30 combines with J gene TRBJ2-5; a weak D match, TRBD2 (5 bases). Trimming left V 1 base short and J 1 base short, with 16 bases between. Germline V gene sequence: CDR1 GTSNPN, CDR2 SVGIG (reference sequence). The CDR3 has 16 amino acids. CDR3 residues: CAWSDYAGAPQETQYF. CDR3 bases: TGTGCCTGGAGTGACTACGCGGGTGCTCCCCAAGAGACCCAGTACTTC.

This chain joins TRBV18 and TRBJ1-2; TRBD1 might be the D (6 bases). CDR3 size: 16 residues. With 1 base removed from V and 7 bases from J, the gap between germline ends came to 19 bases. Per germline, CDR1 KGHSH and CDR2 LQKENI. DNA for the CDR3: TGTGCCAGCTCACCACAATGGGAGGGACACCAGTTTGGCTACACCTTC. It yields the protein CASSPQWEGHQFGYTF.

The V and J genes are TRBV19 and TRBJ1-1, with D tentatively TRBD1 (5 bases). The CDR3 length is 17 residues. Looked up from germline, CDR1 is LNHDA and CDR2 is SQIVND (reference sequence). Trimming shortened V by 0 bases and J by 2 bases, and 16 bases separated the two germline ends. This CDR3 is CASSIERGKTRNTEAFF. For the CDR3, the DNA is TGTGCCAGTAGTATAGAGCGGGGGAAAACAAGAAACACTGAAGCTTTCTTT.

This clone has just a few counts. The CDR3 coding sequence is TGTGCCAGCAGATCCGAAGGTGGCGGGAGACCCGAGTACTTC. Its translation: CASRSEGGGRPEYF. The chain links TRBV11-2 to TRBJ2-7, with 7 bases matching TRBD2. This CDR3 is 14 amino acids long. Germline assignment: CDR1 SGHAT and CDR2 FQNNGV. Unmatched junction bases numbered 16, after V lost 6 bases and J lost 11 bases.

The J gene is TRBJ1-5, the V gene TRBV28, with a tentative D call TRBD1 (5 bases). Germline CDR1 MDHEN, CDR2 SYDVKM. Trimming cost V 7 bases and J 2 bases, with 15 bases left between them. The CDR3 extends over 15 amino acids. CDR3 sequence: CASMSAQVGNQPQHF. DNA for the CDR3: TGTGCCAGCATGTCGGCACAGGTGGGCAATCAGCCCCAGCATTTT.

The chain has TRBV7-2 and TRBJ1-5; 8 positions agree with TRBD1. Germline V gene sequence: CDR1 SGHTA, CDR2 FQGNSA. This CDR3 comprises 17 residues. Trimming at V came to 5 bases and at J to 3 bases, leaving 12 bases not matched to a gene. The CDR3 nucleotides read TGTGCCAGCAGCCTCAATGCAGGGGGCGCAATCAATCAGCCCCAGCATTTT. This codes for CASSLNAGGAINQPQHF.

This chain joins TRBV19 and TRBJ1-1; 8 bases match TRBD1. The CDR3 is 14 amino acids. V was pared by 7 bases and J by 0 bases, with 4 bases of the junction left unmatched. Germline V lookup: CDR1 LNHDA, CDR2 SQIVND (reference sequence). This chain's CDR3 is CASKTGEMNTEAFF. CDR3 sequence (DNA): TGTGCCAGTAAGACAGGGGAGATGAACACTGAAGCTTTCTTT.

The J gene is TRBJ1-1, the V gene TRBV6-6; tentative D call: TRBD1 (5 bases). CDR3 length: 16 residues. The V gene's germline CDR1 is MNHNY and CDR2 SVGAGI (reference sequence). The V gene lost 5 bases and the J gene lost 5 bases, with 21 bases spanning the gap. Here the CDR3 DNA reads TGTGCCAGCAGTCCCGGTGGGAGGGGTCTAGGGACTGAAGCTTTCTTT. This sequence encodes CASSPGGRGLGTEAFF.

CDR3 sequence: CASSERRYSNYGYTF. The DNA for the CDR3 is TGTGCCAGCAGTGAACGACGGTACAGCAACTATGGCTACACCTTC. V and J are TRBV6-1 and TRBJ1-2; D unresolved. The V gene's germline CDR1 is MNHNS and CDR2 SASEGT. V lost 2 bases, J lost 2 bases, and 12 bases lay in between. This CDR3 is built from 15 residues.

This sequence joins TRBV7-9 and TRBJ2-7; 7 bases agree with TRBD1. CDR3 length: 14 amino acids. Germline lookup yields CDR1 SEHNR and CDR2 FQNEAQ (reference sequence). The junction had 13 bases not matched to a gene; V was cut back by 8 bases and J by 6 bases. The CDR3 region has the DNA TGTGCCAGCTCCGAGCAGGGGGTTTTCTTCGAGCAGTACTTC. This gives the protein CASSEQGVFFEQYF.

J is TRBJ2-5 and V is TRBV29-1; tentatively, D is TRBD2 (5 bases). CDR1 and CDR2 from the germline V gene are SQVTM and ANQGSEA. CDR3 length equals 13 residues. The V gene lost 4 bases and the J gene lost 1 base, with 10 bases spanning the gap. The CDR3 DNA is TGCAGCGTTGCGGGGTCATCCCAAGAGACCCAGTACTTC. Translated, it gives CSVAGSSQETQYF. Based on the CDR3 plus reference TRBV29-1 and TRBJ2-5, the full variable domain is SAVISQKPSRDICQRGTSLTIQCQVDSQVTMMFWYRQQPGQSLTLIATANQGSEATYESGFVIDKFPISRPNLTFSTLTVSNMSPEDSSIYLCSVAGSSQETQYFGPGTRLLVL.

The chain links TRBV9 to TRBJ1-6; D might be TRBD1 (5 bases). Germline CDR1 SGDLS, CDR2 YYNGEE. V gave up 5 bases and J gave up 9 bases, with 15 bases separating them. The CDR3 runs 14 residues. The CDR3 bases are TGTGCCAGCAGTCAGGGTCTTGAAGGTTCACCCCTCCACTTT. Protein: CASSQGLEGSPLHF.

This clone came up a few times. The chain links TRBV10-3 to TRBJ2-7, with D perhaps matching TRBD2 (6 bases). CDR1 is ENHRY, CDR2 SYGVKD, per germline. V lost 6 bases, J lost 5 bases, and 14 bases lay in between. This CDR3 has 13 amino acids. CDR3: CAIRGTGLDEQYF. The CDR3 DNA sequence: TGTGCCATCAGGGGGACTGGCCTCGACGAGCAGTACTTC.

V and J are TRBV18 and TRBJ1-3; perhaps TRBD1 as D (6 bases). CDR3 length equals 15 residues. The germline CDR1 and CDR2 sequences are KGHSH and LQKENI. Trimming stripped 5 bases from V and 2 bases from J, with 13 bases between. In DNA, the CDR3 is TGTGCCAGCTCAACAACAGGGTATCCTGGAAACACCATATATTTT. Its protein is CASSTTGYPGNTIYF. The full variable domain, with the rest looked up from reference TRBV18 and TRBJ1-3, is NAGVMQNPRHLVRRRGQEARLRCSPMKGHSHVYWYRQLPEEGLKFMVYLQKENIIDESGMPKERFSAEFPKEGPSILRIQQVVRGDSAAYFCASSTTGYPGNTIYFGEGSWLTVV.

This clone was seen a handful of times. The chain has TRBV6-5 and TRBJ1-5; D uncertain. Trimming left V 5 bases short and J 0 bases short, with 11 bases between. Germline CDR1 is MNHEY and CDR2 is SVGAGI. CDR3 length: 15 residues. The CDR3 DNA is TGTGCCAGCAGTACTCTTAGAAATAGCAATCAGCCCCAGCATTTT. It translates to CASSTLRNSNQPQHF.

For the CDR3, the DNA is TGTGCCAGCAGCCCTAACCGGGACAGGGTATACACCGGGGAGCTGTTTTTT. Protein sequence: CASSPNRDRVYTGELFF. This chain joins TRBV7-9 and TRBJ2-2, with TRBD1 matching over 9 bases. This CDR3 is 17 amino acids long. From germline, CDR1 is SEHNR and CDR2 FQNEAQ (reference sequence). V lost 5 bases and J lost 3; bases outside the gene matches: 10.

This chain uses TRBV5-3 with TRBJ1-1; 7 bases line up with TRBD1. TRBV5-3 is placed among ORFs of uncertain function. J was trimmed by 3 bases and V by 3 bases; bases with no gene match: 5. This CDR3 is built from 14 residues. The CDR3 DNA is TGTGCCAGAAGCTACAGGGGATCAGACACTGAAGCTTTCTTT. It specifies CARSYRGSDTEAFF.

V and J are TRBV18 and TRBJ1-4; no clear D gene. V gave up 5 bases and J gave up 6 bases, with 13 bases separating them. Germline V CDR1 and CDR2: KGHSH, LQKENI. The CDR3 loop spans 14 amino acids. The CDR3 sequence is CASSFRERDEKLFF. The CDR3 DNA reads TGTGCCAGCTCATTCCGGGAAAGAGATGAAAAACTGTTTTTT.

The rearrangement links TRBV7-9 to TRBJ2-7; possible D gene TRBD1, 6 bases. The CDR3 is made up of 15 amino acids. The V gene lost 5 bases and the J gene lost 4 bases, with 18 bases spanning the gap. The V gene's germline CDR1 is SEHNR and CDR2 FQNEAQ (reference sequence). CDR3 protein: CASSPVNRAVYEQYF. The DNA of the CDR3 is TGTGCCAGCAGCCCTGTAAACAGGGCGGTGTACGAGCAGTACTTC.